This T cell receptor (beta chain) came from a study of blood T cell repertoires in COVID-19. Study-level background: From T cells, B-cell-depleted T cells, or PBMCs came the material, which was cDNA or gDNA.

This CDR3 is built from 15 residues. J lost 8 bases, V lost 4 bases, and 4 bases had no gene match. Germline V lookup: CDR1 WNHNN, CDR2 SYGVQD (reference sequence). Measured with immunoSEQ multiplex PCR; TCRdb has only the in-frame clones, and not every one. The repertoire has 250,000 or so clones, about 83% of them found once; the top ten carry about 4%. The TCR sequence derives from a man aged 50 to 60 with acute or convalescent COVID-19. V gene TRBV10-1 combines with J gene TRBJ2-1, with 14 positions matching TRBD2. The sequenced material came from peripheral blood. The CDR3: CASSAGTSGSDEQFF. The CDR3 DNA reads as TGCGCCAGCAGTGCCGGGACTAGCGGGAGCGATGAGCAGTTCTTC.